This T cell receptor (beta chain) derives from a study of blood T cells in healthy people across ages. Broader study findings: The fall in TCR beta diversity per million T cells was roughly linear with age. Researchers said unsorted PBMCs prevented a conclusive naive versus antigen-experienced comparison. In long-lived donors, naive CD4+ cell counts and diversity exceeded those of aged donors.

There are many counts of this clonotype. The antigen remains undetermined. The CDR3 runs to 15 residues. Germline CDR1 SGHTA, CDR2 FQGTGA. V dropped 2 bases and J dropped 3; count of bases not matched to a gene: 5. The use of a sample-barcoded 5' primer and a J-beta primer mix characterized a second PCR of 7 to 11 cycles. MiXCR, applied by TCRdb to the 5' RACE reads, yields one record per CDR3 protein. The sample has 650,000 to 800,000 distinct CDR3 sequences, around 50% seen once. The sample comprised blood. The receptor's source is a woman over 75 in good health. This chain links TRBV7-3 with TRBJ1-2; 8 nucleotides agree with TRBD1. In DNA form, the CDR3 reads TGTGCCAGCAGCTTAGGGACAGGCCTAGACTATGGCTACACCTTC. Translated: CASSLGTGLDYGYTF.